A single sample is the source of the 20 T cell receptor beta chains below, sequenced in a study of cytomegalovirus exposure and HLA in healthy donors. The PCR used 60 Vbeta and 13 Jbeta primers. Libraries were prepared by immunoSEQ multiplex PCR; TCRdb keeps only in-frame clonotypes and omits some of them. The sample holds roughly 150,000 clones, 82% seen once. The sequenced material came from PBMCs. The receptor source for this set is a male donor in good health and CMV-seropositive.

This clone was seen more than once but under ten times. A junction end diverges from the germline sequence, so it may reflect a read error. The chain employs TRBV7-2 and TRBJ1-5, with 9 bases matching TRBD1. Germline V gene lookup returns CDR1 SGHTA and CDR2 FQGNSA. The CDR3 has 15 amino acids. The CDR3: CASSEQGAVNRPQHF. The CDR3 DNA sequence: TGTGCCAGCAGCGAACAGGGGGCGGTCAATCGGCCCCAGCATTTT.

The rearrangement uses TRBV7-9 and TRBJ1-5; D not resolved. The germline V gene encodes CDR1 SEHNR and CDR2 FQNEAQ (reference sequence). Trimming removed 5 bases from V and 1 base from J, with 9 bases in between. This CDR3 region has 14 residues. The CDR3 protein is CASSLQSSNQPQHF. The DNA of the CDR3 is TGTGCCAGCAGCCTGCAGTCGAGCAATCAGCCCCAGCATTTT.

About this clone: An end of the junction does not agree with germline; a read error may underlie this. Different DNA sequences within this sample yield the same CDR3. V gene TRBV5-4 combines with J gene TRBJ2-7; 7 bases match TRBD2. This CDR3 contains 12 residues. Germline CDR1 and CDR2: SGHNT and YYREEE (reference sequence). The CDR3 loop reads CASSSRDYEQYF. DNA of the CDR3: TGTGCCAGCAGCAGCCGGGACTACGAGCAATACTTC. Filled out from reference TRBV5-4 and TRBJ2-7, the complete variable domain reads ETGVTQSPTHLIKTRGQQVTLRCSSQSGHNTVSWYQQALGQGPQFIFQYYREEENGRGNFPPRFSGLQFPNYSSELNVNALELDDSALYLCASSSRDYEQYFGPGTRLTVT.

The rearrangement joins TRBV5-4 to TRBJ2-7; D is possibly TRBD1 (5 bases). Germline V CDR1 and CDR2: SGHNT, YYREEE (reference sequence). This CDR3 spans 14 amino acids. Trimming cost V 5 bases and J 4 bases, with 16 bases left between them. This chain's CDR3 is CASSPTAGVYEQYF. CDR3 bases: TGTGCCAGCAGTCCGACAGCCGGAGTGTACGAGCAGTACTTC.

This clone was found once. The genes are TRBV28 and TRBJ2-7; 8 positions agree with TRBD1. Germline CDR1 and CDR2: MDHEN and SYDVKM. J was trimmed by 1 base and V by 4 bases; bases with no gene match: 3. The CDR3 consists of 14 residues. CDR3 in amino acids: CASSSDRGSYEQYF. The CDR3 region has the DNA TGTGCCAGCAGTTCAGACAGGGGTTCCTACGAGCAGTACTTC.

The genes are TRBV7-7 and TRBJ2-5, with 8 bases lining up with TRBD2. The CDR3 is 15 residues long. Per germline, CDR1 SSHAT and CDR2 FNYEAQ (reference sequence). The junction had 7 bases not matched to a gene; V was cut back by 5 bases and J by 2 bases. CDR3 sequence: CASSLGAGVQETQYF. For the CDR3, the DNA is TGTGCCAGCAGCCTGGGAGCGGGAGTTCAAGAGACCCAGTACTTC. The whole variable domain, filled in from reference TRBV7-7 and TRBJ2-5, reads GAGVSQSPRYKVTKRGQDVTLRCDPISSHATLYWYQQALGQGPEFLTYFNYEAQPDKSGLPSDRFSAERPEGSISTLTIQRTEQRDSAMYRCASSLGAGVQETQYFGPGTRLLVL.

The genes are TRBV30 and TRBJ1-2; TRBD1 matches at 11 bases. This CDR3 contains 18 residues. Germline V gene sequence: CDR1 GTSNPN, CDR2 SVGIG (reference sequence). V shed 2 bases, J shed 2 bases, and the junction held 13 bases outside the gene matches. In DNA form, the CDR3 reads TGTGCCTGGAGTCGAGAACGATCCGGGACAGGGGGGAACTATGGCTACACCTTC. Its protein is CAWSRERSGTGGNYGYTF. The entire variable domain, with the rest obtained from reference TRBV30 and TRBJ1-2, is as follows: SQTIHQWPATLVQPVGSPLSLECTVEGTSNPNLYWYRQAAGRGLQLLFYSVGIGQISSEVPQNLSASRPQDRQFILSSKKLLLSDSGFYLCAWSRERSGTGGNYGYTFGSGTRLTVV.

This clone has only a few counts. The chain recombines TRBV5-1 with TRBJ1-3, with 7 bases matching TRBD1. After removal of 1 base from V and 3 bases from J, the junction contained 1 base not matched to a gene. The germline V gene encodes CDR1 SGHRS and CDR2 YFSETQ. There are 14 residues in the CDR3. CDR3 bases: TGCGCCAGCAGCTTGAGGGACAGTGGAAACACCATATATTTT. Protein: CASSLRDSGNTIYF.

This clone was observed a single time. CDR3 coding DNA: TGTGCCAGTAGTACGGGACTAGCGGGAGGTAGAGATACGCAGTATTTT. This gives the protein CASSTGLAGGRDTQYF. This rearrangement joins TRBV19 to TRBJ2-3; 15 bases agree with TRBD2. Unmatched junction bases numbered 4, after V lost 4 bases and J lost 5 bases. The V gene's germline CDR1 is LNHDA and CDR2 SQIVND (reference sequence). This CDR3 is 16 amino acids long.

A single count supports this clone. The chain combines TRBV7-2 with TRBJ2-5; D gene unclear. Trimming removed 4 bases at V and 1 base at J, with 10 bases between. CDR1 SGHTA and CDR2 FQGNSA come from the germline V gene. The CDR3 loop spans 14 amino acids. The CDR3, as DNA: TGTGCCAGCAGCTCGTCTATTCCCCAAGAGACCCAGTACTTC. Protein: CASSSSIPQETQYF.

CDR3 DNA sequence: TGTGCCAGCAGTGAAGTCCAGGGGGCAGCAGATACGCAGTATTTT. Residues: CASSEVQGAADTQYF. J is TRBJ2-3 and V is TRBV6-1, with TRBD1 matching 8 bases. V was clipped by 1 base and J by 4 bases; unmatched bases: 4. Germline loops: CDR1 MNHNS, CDR2 SASEGT. The CDR3 covers 15 residues.

In DNA form, the CDR3 reads TGTGCCAGCAGTTTATCCGAAATAAACAGGGGTAAGGCTTTCTTT. This codes for CASSLSEINRGKAFF. V and J are TRBV28 and TRBJ1-1, with 7 bases aligning to TRBD1. The CDR3 has 15 residues. V lost 1 base to trimming and J lost 11 bases; unmatched junction nucleotides: 13. The germline CDR1 and CDR2 sequences are MDHEN and SYDVKM.

The chain links TRBV9 to TRBJ1-6; D might be TRBD1 (6 bases). This CDR3 spans 14 amino acids. In germline, CDR1 is SGDLS, CDR2 YYNGEE. V lost 6 bases, J lost 7 bases, and 14 bases lay in between. The CDR3 region is CASTDRPGNSPLHF. As DNA, the CDR3 is TGTGCCAGCACTGACAGGCCCGGGAATTCACCCCTCCACTTT.

The chain recombines TRBV28 with TRBJ1-2, with D uncertain. V lost 6 bases, J lost 5 bases, and 10 bases lay in between. Germline V gene data show CDR1 as MDHEN and CDR2 as SYDVKM. This CDR3 has 12 amino acids. CDR3 sequence: CASSPREYGYTF. The CDR3 bases are TGTGCCAGCAGCCCCCGGGAGTATGGCTACACCTTC.

V is TRBV30 and J is TRBJ2-1; the D gene is possibly TRBD1 (6 bases). V was pared by 1 base and J by 7 bases, with 14 bases between. CDR1 is GTSNPN, CDR2 SVGIG, per germline (reference sequence). CDR3 size: 14 residues. For the CDR3, the DNA is TGTGCCTGGAGTGGGGCAGGGGTTTCGAATGAGCAGTTCTTC. As protein: CAWSGAGVSNEQFF. Supplemented by reference TRBV30 and TRBJ2-1, the full variable domain reads SQTIHQWPATLVQPVGSPLSLECTVEGTSNPNLYWYRQAAGRGLQLLFYSVGIGQISSEVPQNLSASRPQDRQFILSSKKLLLSDSGFYLCAWSGAGVSNEQFFGPGTRLTVL.

V is TRBV9 and J is TRBJ2-7; D possibly corresponds to TRBD2 (6 bases). Trimming removed 2 bases at V and 0 bases at J, with 9 bases between. Per germline, CDR1 SGDLS and CDR2 YYNGEE. CDR3 length: 14 residues. The CDR3 DNA is TGTGCCAGCAGCGTTTCGGGGGTCTCCTACGAGCAGTACTTC. It is translated as CASSVSGVSYEQYF.

This clone showed up just a few times. The chain uses TRBV7-5 and TRBJ1-2. TRBV7-5 is described as a pseudogene. This CDR3 comprises 20 residues. The CDR3 nucleotides are TGTGTCAGAAGCTTAAGGACGGGCGGGAAACCAGAGGGTGGAAGTTATGGCTACACCTTC. Translating it yields CVRSLRTGGKPEGGSYGYTF.

DNA for the CDR3: TGTGCCAGCAGCTTATACCCGGGACTAACGTACGATACGCAGTATTTT. Translated, it gives CASSLYPGLTYDTQYF. This sequence joins TRBV7-2 and TRBJ2-3; 7 bases map to TRBD2. Germline V lookup: CDR1 SGHTA, CDR2 FQGNSA. The CDR3 length is 16 residues. V lost 2 bases and J lost 6; bases outside the gene matches: 11.

The chain has TRBV30 and TRBJ1-2, with D uncertain. This CDR3 has 14 residues. Deletions cut 3 bases from V and 1 base from J, with 12 bases between. Germline CDR1 GTSNPN, CDR2 SVGIG (reference sequence). The CDR3 coding sequence is TGTGCCTGGAGCCCGCCCAGATTTAACTATGGCTACACCTTC. Its protein product is CAWSPPRFNYGYTF.

A word on this clone: A read error may produce the germline difference seen at one junction end. The rearrangement links TRBV28 to TRBJ2-1, with D tentatively TRBD2 (6 bases). The CDR3 loop spans 15 amino acids. In germline, CDR1 is MDHEN, CDR2 SYDVKM. The CDR3 is CASSLETGVINGQFF. The DNA for the CDR3 is TGTGCCAGCAGTTTAGAGACGGGAGTAATCAATGGGCAGTTCTTC.